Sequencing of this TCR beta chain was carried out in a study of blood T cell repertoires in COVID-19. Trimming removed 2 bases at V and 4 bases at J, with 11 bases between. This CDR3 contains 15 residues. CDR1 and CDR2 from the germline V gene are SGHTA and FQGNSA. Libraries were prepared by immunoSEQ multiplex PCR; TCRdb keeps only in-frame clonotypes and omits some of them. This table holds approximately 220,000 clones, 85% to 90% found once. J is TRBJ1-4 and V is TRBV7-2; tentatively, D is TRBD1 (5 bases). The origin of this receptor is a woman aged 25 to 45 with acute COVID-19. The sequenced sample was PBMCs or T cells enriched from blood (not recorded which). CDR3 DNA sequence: TGTGCCAGCAGCTTAAGGACACAATATAATGAAAAACTGTTTTTT. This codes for CASSLRTQYNEKLFF.